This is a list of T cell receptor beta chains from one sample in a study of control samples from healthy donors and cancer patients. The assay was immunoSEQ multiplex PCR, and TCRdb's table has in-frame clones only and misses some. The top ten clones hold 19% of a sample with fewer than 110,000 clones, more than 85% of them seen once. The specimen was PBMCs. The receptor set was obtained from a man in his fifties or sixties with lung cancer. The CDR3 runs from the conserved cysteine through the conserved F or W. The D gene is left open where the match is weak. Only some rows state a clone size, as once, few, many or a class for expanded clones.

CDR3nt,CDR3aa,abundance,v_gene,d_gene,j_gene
TGTGCCAGCAGTCTCTATCTCCCAACTAGCGGGGCCTACAATGAGCAGTTCTTC,CASSLYLPTSGAYNEQFF,-,TRBV27,TRBD2,TRBJ2-1
TGTGCCAGCAGTTCGGGTGGCGGGGACTATGGCTACACCTTC,CASSSGGGDYGYTF,-,TRBV28,-,TRBJ1-2
TGTGCCAGCTTCCAGACAGGGGGTAATGAAAAACTGTTTTTT,CASFQTGGNEKLFF,-,TRBV18,TRBD1,TRBJ1-4
TGTGCCAGCAGCTTTAGCGGAGTTGAGACCCAGTACTTC,CASSFSGVETQYF,few,TRBV7-2,-,TRBJ2-5
TGTGCCAGCAGCCTCCAGGAGGGGAAGGGCTACACCTTC,CASSLQEGKGYTF,-,TRBV7-6,-,TRBJ1-2
TGTGCCAGCAGAACAACGGGACAGTCTGAAGCTTTCTTT,CASRTTGQSEAFF,-,TRBV7-9,TRBD1,TRBJ1-1
TGTGCCAGCAGTTTCGGCAGGGAGGAAGGCTACACCTTC,CASSFGREEGYTF,-,TRBV12-3/TRBV12-4,-,TRBJ1-2
TGTGCCAGCAGTTACAAGAGCTCTGGAAACACCATATATTTT,CASSYKSSGNTIYF,-,TRBV6-5,-,TRBJ1-3
TGTGCCAGCAGCAAAGTGTGGAGGGCACAGCCCCAGCATTTT,CASSKVWRAQPQHF,-,TRBV21-1,-,TRBJ1-5
TGTGCCAGCAGGAAAGGGCTGCCTGACACCGGGGAGCTGTTTTTT,CASRKGLPDTGELFF,-,TRBV7-8,-,TRBJ2-2
TGTGCCAGCAGTTCCCAACCGTCCTCGGGACAGCTCGATGGCTACACCTTC,CASSSQPSSGQLDGYTF,-,TRBV6-2/TRBV6-3,TRBD1,TRBJ1-2
TGTGCCAGCACCCGAGAGGACTTTAGCAATCAGCCCCAGCATTTT,CASTREDFSNQPQHF,-,TRBV6-5,-,TRBJ1-5
TGTGCCAGCCAAAGCCCCATGGGGGAGCTAGGAACTGAAGCTTTCTTT,CASQSPMGELGTEAFF,-,TRBV25-1,-,TRBJ1-1
TGTGCCAGCAGGCCCTGGGGGGGGAGCTCCTATAATTCACCCCTCCACTTT,CASRPWGGSSYNSPLHF,-,TRBV5-6,-,TRBJ1-6
TGTGCCAGCAGCTTAGGGGGTCAGCCCCAGCATTTT,CASSLGGQPQHF,many,TRBV13,-,TRBJ1-5
TGTGCCAGCACCCAATCCCCGACGGCCTCCGGGGAGCTGTTTTTT,CASTQSPTASGELFF,-,TRBV9,-,TRBJ2-2
TGTGCCAGCTCACCAACAGGAAGGGGAGAGACCCAGTACTTC,CASSPTGRGETQYF,once,TRBV18,-,TRBJ2-5
TGTGCCAGCAGCTTAGCGGGAGGAGGGATCAATCAGCCCCAGCATTTT,CASSLAGGGINQPQHF,-,TRBV7-2,-,TRBJ1-5
TGTGCCTGGGAAGGCGCTGGAAACACCATATATTTT,CAWEGAGNTIYF,-,TRBV30,-,TRBJ1-3
TGTGCCAGCAGGGCTACCGGGACGGTTAATCAGCCCCAGCATTTT,CASRATGTVNQPQHF,-,TRBV6-6,-,TRBJ1-5
TGTGCCAGCAGCCCAGGACTAGTTCAGGGCGATGAGCAGTTCTTC,CASSPGLVQGDEQFF,-,TRBV3-1/TRBV3-2,TRBD2,TRBJ2-1
TGTGCCAGCAGTTACTCGCGGGGGATGGAGCAGTTCTTC,CASSYSRGMEQFF,once,TRBV6-6,TRBD2,TRBJ2-1
TGTGCCAGCAGTGAAGCGGGCCCCACCCAGCGGCCCCAGCATTTT,CASSEAGPTQRPQHF,-,TRBV6-1,-,TRBJ1-5
TGTGCCAGCAGAAAGGGACAGGGCCTTTCCTTTTACAATGAGCAGTTCTTC,CASRKGQGLSFYNEQFF,-,TRBV5-4,TRBD1,TRBJ2-1
TGTGCCAGCAGCTTTGCGGGGGAAGAGACCCAGTACTTC,CASSFAGEETQYF,-,TRBV5-4,TRBD2,TRBJ2-5
TGTGCCACCAGCAGAGAGGTTGACTCACGGGGCTACACCTTC,CATSREVDSRGYTF,-,TRBV15,-,TRBJ1-2
TGTGCCAGCGGGGGACAGCTAAGCAATCAGCCCCAGCATTTT,CASGGQLSNQPQHF,-,TRBV25-1,TRBD1,TRBJ1-5
TGTGCCAGCAGTTTACTCCTGAATACGCAGTATTTT,CASSLLLNTQYF,once,TRBV6-2/TRBV6-3,-,TRBJ2-3
TGCAGCGTTGCTGGACAGGGGGCCTCTCGCACAGATACGCAGTATTTT,CSVAGQGASRTDTQYF,-,TRBV29-1,TRBD1,TRBJ2-3
TGTGCCAGCAGCCGAGGCAGGGAAAATTCACCCCTCCACTTT,CASSRGRENSPLHF,few,TRBV11-1,-,TRBJ1-6
TGTGCCATCAGTGAGTTTTGGACAGGGTCGACGGACACTGAAGCTTTCTTT,CAISEFWTGSTDTEAFF,-,TRBV10-3,TRBD1,TRBJ1-1
TGTGCCAGCAGTGAACGTGAAACAGGGAGTGGCTACACCTTC,CASSERETGSGYTF,many,TRBV2,-,TRBJ1-2
TGTGCCAGCTCACCCATTATGAAGCACTCCGGCAATCAGCCCCAGCATTTT,CASSPIMKHSGNQPQHF,once,TRBV18,-,TRBJ1-5
TGTGCCACCCTGAGGGACCAAAATTTGGGTGAGCAGTTCTTC,CATLRDQNLGEQFF,-,TRBV2,-,TRBJ2-1
TGTGCCAGCACCCGGGGGGGGGAAGAGACCCAGTACTTC,CASTRGGEETQYF,once,TRBV3-1/TRBV3-2,TRBD2,TRBJ2-5
TGTGCCAGCACCTCGTTCGCGGGGGCCTCACGAAACACCATATATTTT,CASTSFAGASRNTIYF,-,TRBV11-2,-,TRBJ1-3
TGCGCCAGCAGACCAATAGCGGGGGGCGGAAACAATGAGCAGTTCTTC,CASRPIAGGGNNEQFF,-,TRBV4-1,TRBD2,TRBJ2-1
TGTGCCAGCAGCGCGAGACGGGTTACAGATACGCAGTATTTT,CASSARRVTDTQYF,-,TRBV13,-,TRBJ2-3
TGTGCCAGCAGCCCAGGGACCTACGAGCAGTACTTC,CASSPGTYEQYF,-,TRBV5-5,-,TRBJ2-7
TGTGCCAGCAGCTTAGCGTCCAGTGGGAAAGCTTTCTTT,CASSLASSGKAFF,few,TRBV7-9,-,TRBJ1-1
TGCGCCAGCAGCTTGGAAGGGGGCCAAGAGACCCAGTACTTC,CASSLEGGQETQYF,-,TRBV5-1,-,TRBJ2-5
TGCGCCAGCGGCCGGGGGTCCCCCTACGAGCAGTACTTC,CASGRGSPYEQYF,-,TRBV5-1,-,TRBJ2-7
TGCGCCAGCAGCCAGGTAAGCCTCCTCGACTACAATGAGCAGTTCTTC,CASSQVSLLDYNEQFF,-,TRBV4-1,-,TRBJ2-1
TGTGCCAGCAGCTTCTGGGGACTAGGGAACATTCAGTACTTC,CASSFWGLGNIQYF,-,TRBV5-6,TRBD2,TRBJ2-4
TGTGCCAGCAGCCCTGGGACAGCCTCGAATGAAAAACTGTTTTTT,CASSPGTASNEKLFF,-,TRBV7-9,TRBD1,TRBJ1-4
TGCAGCGTTGCTCTAGGGACAGGGTCTACTGGAAACACCATATATTTT,CSVALGTGSTGNTIYF,-,TRBV29-1,TRBD1,TRBJ1-3
TGTGCCAGCTCACCATCGGCTGGGGCTTGGGATGGCTACACCTTC,CASSPSAGAWDGYTF,-,TRBV18,-,TRBJ1-2
TGTGCCAGCAGCCGACTCTTGGGGGTACCGCTGCGCACAGATACGCAGTATTTT,CASSRLLGVPLRTDTQYF,-,TRBV6-6,-,TRBJ2-3
TGTGCCAGCACCGAAGATGGGGACAAGAGCACAGATACGCAGTATTTT,CASTEDGDKSTDTQYF,few,TRBV2,-,TRBJ2-3
TGTGCCAGCTCTGGACTAGCGGGGGAAGAGACCCAGTACTTC,CASSGLAGEETQYF,-,TRBV5-4,TRBD2,TRBJ2-5
TGTGCCAGCAGCTTCAGTCGGGGCCCCACCGGGGAGCTGTTTTTT,CASSFSRGPTGELFF,-,TRBV11-1,-,TRBJ2-2
TGTGCCTGGAGAAAGACTGGGACAGTCAATAATGAAAAACTGTTTTTT,CAWRKTGTVNNEKLFF,-,TRBV30,TRBD1,TRBJ1-4
TGTGCCAGCAGCCCGGGACAGGGAAATGAAAAACTGTTTTTT,CASSPGQGNEKLFF,-,TRBV7-9,TRBD1,TRBJ1-4
TGTGCCAGCAGCCAAGAATACCGGGACAGGAGGGACTATGGCTACACCTTC,CASSQEYRDRRDYGYTF,-,TRBV3-1/TRBV3-2,TRBD1,TRBJ1-2
TGTGCCAGCAGCTTATTTGACATCACGGGGACCCAGTACTTC,CASSLFDITGTQYF,-,TRBV11-3,-,TRBJ2-5
TGTGCCAGCAGCCAAGAGGTACTTCAAGAGACCCAGTACTTC,CASSQEVLQETQYF,few,TRBV3-1/TRBV3-2,-,TRBJ2-5
TGTGCCAGCAGCCCTAGCGGGAACTCTGGAAACACCATATATTTT,CASSPSGNSGNTIYF,medium-sized,TRBV7-9,-,TRBJ1-3
TGCGCCAGCAGTGAGTCGGGGAAGGATCCACACAATGAGCAGTTCTTC,CASSESGKDPHNEQFF,-,TRBV10-2,-,TRBJ2-1
TGTGCCAGCACGAAGACCGGGGGGACCACAGATACGCAGTATTTT,CASTKTGGTTDTQYF,once,TRBV6-5,TRBD2,TRBJ2-3
TGTGCCAGCAGGCCGAGGGAGCGGGGGGGCCAGGAGACCCAGTACTTC,CASRPRERGGQETQYF,-,TRBV6-4,TRBD2,TRBJ2-5